The rows below give T cell receptor beta chains drawn from one sample of a study of neurological immune-mediated disorders. TCRdb called the 5' RACE reads again in MiXCR, with one record for every CDR3 protein. The profile shows 35,000 to 40,000 distinct CDR3 sequences, under 7.5% of them singletons. The sequencing sample was made of PBMCs. The origin of the receptors is a woman in her thirties or forties in good health. Both conserved end residues are part of each CDR3. The D gene is left open where the match is weak. The size field is filled for only some rows; it gives once, few, many or a size class.

d_call: TRBD2
clone_size: many
v_call: TRBV9
j_call: TRBJ2-1
cdr3_nt: TGTGCCAGCACCCCCTTTCCGGGACTAGGCTTTGGGCAGTTCTTC
cdr3_aa: CASTPFPGLGFGQFF

d_call: NA
clone_size: many
v_call: TRBV5-5
j_call: TRBJ2-7
cdr3_nt: TGTGCCAGCAGTTTGACCCGGGGCGAGCAGTACTTC
cdr3_aa: CASSLTRGEQYF

d_call: TRBD1
clone_size: many
v_call: TRBV5-1
j_call: TRBJ2-7
cdr3_nt: TGCGCCAGCAGCTTGGCCAAGACGCAGGGGGCAGGCGAGCAGTACTTC
cdr3_aa: CASSLAKTQGAGEQYF

d_call: NA
clone_size: many
v_call: TRBV15
j_call: TRBJ2-3
cdr3_nt: TGTGCCACCAGCTCCCGGGGGAATACGCAGTATTTT
cdr3_aa: CATSSRGNTQYF

d_call: TRBD1
clone_size: NA
v_call: TRBV12-3/TRBV12-4
j_call: TRBJ2-3
cdr3_nt: TGTGCCAGCAGTCCAGACAGGGGCCCCACAGATACGCAGTATTTT
cdr3_aa: CASSPDRGPTDTQYF

d_call: NA
clone_size: many
v_call: TRBV12-3/TRBV12-4
j_call: TRBJ1-5
cdr3_nt: TGTGCCAGTTGGCGGTTTAGCAATCAGCCCCAGCATTTT
cdr3_aa: CASWRFSNQPQHF

d_call: NA
clone_size: many
v_call: TRBV18
j_call: TRBJ1-1
cdr3_nt: TGTGCCAGCTCATCACTACAGACAGGCGGGGCTGAAGCTTTCTTT
cdr3_aa: CASSSLQTGGAEAFF

d_call: NA
clone_size: many
v_call: TRBV2
j_call: TRBJ2-3
cdr3_nt: TGTGCCAGCAACCAAAAGGGGGGCCGCACAGATACGCAGTATTTT
cdr3_aa: CASNQKGGRTDTQYF

d_call: TRBD1
clone_size: NA
v_call: TRBV27
j_call: TRBJ2-1
cdr3_nt: TGTGCCAGCAGTCTAAGCCCGGGACAGGTCACCTACAATGAGCAGTTCTTC
cdr3_aa: CASSLSPGQVTYNEQFF

d_call: TRBD2
clone_size: many
v_call: TRBV20-1
j_call: TRBJ2-7
cdr3_nt: TGCAGTGCTAGAGATGGGGCGGGAGGTCCCCACGAGCAGTACTTC
cdr3_aa: CSARDGAGGPHEQYF

d_call: TRBD2
clone_size: many
v_call: TRBV5-1
j_call: TRBJ2-1
cdr3_nt: TGCGCCAGCAGCTTGTCTCTAGCGGGGGGGCATGAGCAGTTCTTC
cdr3_aa: CASSLSLAGGHEQFF

d_call: TRBD2
clone_size: many
v_call: TRBV24-1
j_call: TRBJ2-1
cdr3_nt: TGTGCCACCAGTGACCCACTAGCGGGAGTTACCCTCGGCGGTGAGCAGTTCTTC
cdr3_aa: CATSDPLAGVTLGGEQFF

d_call: NA
clone_size: many
v_call: TRBV25-1
j_call: TRBJ1-1
cdr3_nt: TGTGCCAGCACCGCAAGTGGGGGACGGCGGGGGTCTGAAGCTTTCTTT
cdr3_aa: CASTASGGRRGSEAFF

d_call: NA
clone_size: many
v_call: TRBV12-3/TRBV12-4
j_call: TRBJ2-3
cdr3_nt: TGTGCCAGCAGTTTTCAGGAAACAGATACGCAGTATTTT
cdr3_aa: CASSFQETDTQYF

d_call: NA
clone_size: many
v_call: TRBV18
j_call: TRBJ1-1
cdr3_nt: TGTGCCAGCTCATCCGGTTTGGGGAACACTGAAGCTTTCTTT
cdr3_aa: CASSSGLGNTEAFF

d_call: NA
clone_size: many
v_call: TRBV12-3/TRBV12-4
j_call: TRBJ2-7
cdr3_nt: TGTGCCAGCAGTGCTAATCCCTACTACGAGCAGTACTTC
cdr3_aa: CASSANPYYEQYF

d_call: NA
clone_size: NA
v_call: TRBV5-6
j_call: TRBJ2-5
cdr3_nt: TGTGCCAGCGGCTCCGTACAGGGCCATCACCAAGAGACCCAGTACTTC
cdr3_aa: CASGSVQGHHQETQYF

d_call: TRBD1
clone_size: many
v_call: TRBV9
j_call: TRBJ1-1
cdr3_nt: TGTGCCAGCAGCCCCGGGACAGGGTGGGGCACTGAAGCTTTCTTT
cdr3_aa: CASSPGTGWGTEAFF

d_call: NA
clone_size: many
v_call: TRBV6-5
j_call: TRBJ2-3
cdr3_nt: TGTGCCAGCAGTTACATCGGCCCCCCCTCTGCCACAGATACGCAGTATTTT
cdr3_aa: CASSYIGPPSATDTQYF

d_call: TRBD1
clone_size: many
v_call: TRBV5-1
j_call: TRBJ2-2
cdr3_nt: TGCGCCAGCAGCACCCGGACAGGGGGCGGCGGGGAGCTGTTTTTT
cdr3_aa: CASSTRTGGGGELFF

d_call: NA
clone_size: many
v_call: TRBV20-1
j_call: TRBJ1-2
cdr3_nt: TGCAGTGCTAAGAAAGGCGACTATGGCTACACCTTC
cdr3_aa: CSAKKGDYGYTF

d_call: NA
clone_size: few
v_call: TRBV5-1
j_call: TRBJ1-1
cdr3_nt: TGCGCCAGCAGCAGCCGGGAGGGGAACACTGAAGCTTTCTTT
cdr3_aa: CASSSREGNTEAFF

d_call: NA
clone_size: many
v_call: TRBV5-1
j_call: TRBJ2-3
cdr3_nt: TGCGCCAGCAGCCGCCTGGACTACACAGATACGCAGTATTTT
cdr3_aa: CASSRLDYTDTQYF

d_call: TRBD2
clone_size: many
v_call: TRBV7-9
j_call: TRBJ2-7
cdr3_nt: TGTGCCAGCAGCTACAGCGGGATCCCCGAGCAGTACTTC
cdr3_aa: CASSYSGIPEQYF

d_call: TRBD2
clone_size: many
v_call: TRBV13
j_call: TRBJ2-1
cdr3_nt: TGTGCCAGCACCGTGACTAGCGATCCCTACAATGAGCAGTTCTTC
cdr3_aa: CASTVTSDPYNEQFF

d_call: TRBD2
clone_size: many
v_call: TRBV5-1
j_call: TRBJ2-2
cdr3_nt: TGCGCCAGCAGCGGGGGACTAGCGGGAGGCACCGGGGAGCTGTTTTTT
cdr3_aa: CASSGGLAGGTGELFF

d_call: NA
clone_size: many
v_call: TRBV20-1
j_call: TRBJ2-3
cdr3_nt: TGCAGTGCTGCCTCGACAGGTACAGATACGCAGTATTTT
cdr3_aa: CSAASTGTDTQYF

d_call: NA
clone_size: many
v_call: TRBV3-1
j_call: TRBJ1-2
cdr3_nt: TGTGCCAGCAGCCCGACGGTTCAGGGGCATGGCTACACCTTC
cdr3_aa: CASSPTVQGHGYTF

d_call: TRBD1
clone_size: many
v_call: TRBV5-1
j_call: TRBJ1-5
cdr3_nt: TGCGCCAGCAGCTTGGCGGGACAGGGGGCAGGACAGCCCCAGCATTTT
cdr3_aa: CASSLAGQGAGQPQHF

d_call: NA
clone_size: many
v_call: TRBV28
j_call: TRBJ2-1
cdr3_nt: TGTGCCAGCAGTCCTTCTGCTAGCGCCTACTCCTCTTACAATGAGCAGTTCTTC
cdr3_aa: CASSPSASAYSSYNEQFF

d_call: TRBD1
clone_size: NA
v_call: TRBV9
j_call: TRBJ2-1
cdr3_nt: TGTGCCAGCAGCGTATTTGGACAGGGAAGCAATGAGCAGTTCTTC
cdr3_aa: CASSVFGQGSNEQFF

d_call: NA
clone_size: medium-sized
v_call: TRBV12-3/TRBV12-4
j_call: TRBJ2-6
cdr3_nt: TGTGCCAGCAGGTTACAGGTTGGGGTGGCCAACGTCCTGACTTTC
cdr3_aa: CASRLQVGVANVLTF

d_call: NA
clone_size: many
v_call: TRBV6-5
j_call: TRBJ1-1
cdr3_nt: TGTGCCAGCAGTTACTCTCAGGGAGACACTGAAGCTTTCTTT
cdr3_aa: CASSYSQGDTEAFF

d_call: NA
clone_size: many
v_call: TRBV20-1
j_call: TRBJ1-2
cdr3_nt: TGCAGTGCTAGAAGCACTGCCCACGTACTTTATGGCTACACCTTC
cdr3_aa: CSARSTAHVLYGYTF

d_call: TRBD1
clone_size: many
v_call: TRBV5-1
j_call: TRBJ2-1
cdr3_nt: TGCGCCACCCACTCGGGACAGAAGCAGTTCTTC
cdr3_aa: CATHSGQKQFF